The 4 T cell receptor beta chains below come from one sample, sequenced in a study of shared clonotypes between healthy human individuals. Profiling relied on immunoSEQ multiplex PCR, and the TCRdb table lists in-frame clones only, not all of them. This table holds about 730,000 clones, around 77% found once. Sequencing was carried out using memory CD4+ T cells sorted from blood. Sample subset: CD45RA-negative fraction. These receptors originate from a woman in her 30s in good health.

This chain joins TRBV7-8 and TRBJ2-5; 7 nucleotides agree with TRBD1. Trimming cost V 5 bases and J 5 bases; bases outside gene matches: 5. Germline V gene data show CDR1 as SGHVS and CDR2 as FQNEAQ. The CDR3 length is 13 residues. The CDR3 nucleotides are TGTGCCAGCAGCCCCCGACAGGGCGAGACCCAGTACTTC. Residues: CASSPRQGETQYF. Together with reference TRBV7-8 and TRBJ2-5, the CDR3 gives the full variable domain: GAGVSQSPRYKVAKRGQDVALRCDPISGHVSLFWYQQALGQGPEFLTYFQNEAQLDKSGLPSDRFFAERPEGSVSTLKIQRTQQEDSAVYLCASSPRQGETQYFGPGTRLLVL.

J is TRBJ2-3 and V is TRBV5-1; either TRBD1 or TRBD2 may fit D (5 bases each). Per germline, CDR1 SGHRS and CDR2 YFSETQ. This CDR3 spans 14 amino acids. V was clipped by 7 bases and J by 0 bases, with 12 bases between them. The CDR3 nucleotides read TGCGCCAGCTTTGAGGGACCTAGCACAGATACGCAGTATTTT. Residues: CASFEGPSTDTQYF.

This clone occurred a few times. V gene TRBV19 combines with J gene TRBJ1-1; D may be TRBD1 (6 bases). The CDR3 has 13 amino acids. V lost 5 bases and J lost 6, with 13 bases in between. Germline CDR1 is LNHDA and CDR2 is SQIVND (reference sequence). The CDR3 DNA reads as TGTGCCAGTAGTCCCATCGGACAGTCTGAAGCTTTCTTT. The encoded protein is CASSPIGQSEAFF.

This chain joins TRBV2 and TRBJ2-1; 9 nucleotides agree with TRBD2. The CDR3 has 13 residues. V dropped 3 bases and J dropped 6; count of bases not matched to a gene: 0. Germline V gene sequence: CDR1 SNHLY, CDR2 FYNNEI. The chain's CDR3 is CASSEREGNEQFF. The DNA for the CDR3 is TGTGCCAGCAGTGAGCGGGAGGGCAATGAGCAGTTCTTC.